The 14 T cell receptor beta chains given below trace back to one sample, sequenced in a study of blood T cell repertoires in COVID-19. Produced via immunoSEQ multiplex PCR; TCRdb's table is partial and in-frame only. The profile shows 150,000 to 200,000 clones, around 90% of them singletons. Sequencing input: PBMCs or T cells enriched from blood (not recorded which). These receptor sequences come from a woman between 18 and 29 years old who had recovered from COVID-19.

This clone was counted a single time. The V call is TRBV7-9, the J call TRBJ2-5, with unresolved D. Trimming stripped 2 bases from V and 5 bases from J, with 15 bases between. Germline lookup yields CDR1 SEHNR and CDR2 FQNEAQ (reference sequence). This CDR3 is built from 15 residues. Here the CDR3 DNA reads TGTGCCAGCAGCTTACTCAGGAATCCCCGGGAGACCCAGTACTTC. Translated: CASSLLRNPRETQYF.

The V and J genes are TRBV4-3 and TRBJ1-1; D may be TRBD1 (5 bases). Germline lookup yields CDR1 LGHNA and CDR2 YSLEER. The V end was cut by 1 base, the J end by 1 base, with 7 bases between. The CDR3 has 14 amino acids. CDR3 region: CASSQVQGNTEAFF. The CDR3 coding sequence is TGCGCCAGCAGCCAAGTGCAGGGGAACACTGAAGCTTTCTTT.

This clone was detected a few times. V usage is TRBV6-5 and J usage is TRBJ1-2; D gene uncertain. Per germline, CDR1 MNHEY and CDR2 SVGAGI. Trimming shortened V by 0 bases and J by 8 bases, and 10 bases separated the two germline ends. The CDR3 has 13 amino acids. The CDR3 here is CASSYSIRGGYTF. The CDR3 DNA reads TGTGCCAGCAGTTACTCGATACGCGGGGGCTACACCTTC.

The chain joins TRBV11-3 to TRBJ2-3, with 15 nucleotides matching TRBD2. CDR1 and CDR2 from the germline V gene are SGHNT and YENEEA. Trimming at V came to 5 bases and at J to 5 bases, leaving 8 bases not matched to a gene. The CDR3 is made up of 17 amino acids. CDR3 protein: CASSPGLAGGHGDTQYF. The CDR3 coding sequence is TGTGCCAGCAGCCCCGGACTAGCGGGGGGGCATGGAGATACGCAGTATTTT.

The count of this clone is one. This chain connects TRBV10-3 to TRBJ1-3, with D perhaps TRBD1 (5 bases). The CDR3 consists of 13 residues. Trimming removed 2 bases at V and 8 bases at J, with 10 bases between. CDR1 is ENHRY and CDR2 is SYGVKD in the germline V gene. The CDR3 is CAISETDRDTIYF. Written as DNA, the CDR3 is TGTGCCATCAGTGAGACAGACAGAGACACCATATATTTT.

The rearrangement links TRBV11-1 to TRBJ2-1; maybe TRBD1 (6 bases). Trimming left V 1 base short and J 9 bases short, with 10 bases between. The CDR3 sequence is 13 residues long. CDR1 is SGHAT, CDR2 FQDESV, per germline (reference sequence). CDR3 DNA: TGTGCCAGCAGCTTAGGGACAGCTGGTGAGCAGTTCTTC. It translates to CASSLGTAGEQFF.

This clone has only a few counts. The chain combines TRBV6-1 with TRBJ1-2, with TRBD1 identical over 7 bases. The germline V gene encodes CDR1 MNHNS and CDR2 SASEGT. The CDR3 spans 15 residues. The J segment lost 2 bases and the V segment lost 0 bases, leaving 3 bases of the junction unmatched. CDR3 protein: CASSEAGTANYGYTF. CDR3 sequence (DNA): TGTGCCAGCAGTGAAGCGGGGACAGCGAACTATGGCTACACCTTC.

V gene TRBV2 combines with J gene TRBJ1-4, with 9 positions matching TRBD1. The CDR3 has 15 residues. J lost 7 bases, V lost 6 bases, and 9 bases had no gene match. Per the germline V gene, CDR1 is SNHLY and CDR2 is FYNNEI. The CDR3, as DNA: TGTGCCAGCAGCCCCACCGGGACAGGGCTTGAAAAACTGTTTTTT. Translated: CASSPTGTGLEKLFF. The full variable domain, completed using reference TRBV2 and TRBJ1-4, is EPEVTQTPSHQVTQMGQEVILRCVPISNHLYFYWYRQILGQKVEFLVSFYNNEISEKSEIFDDQFSVERPDGSNFTLKIRSTKLEDSAMYFCASSPTGTGLEKLFFGSGTQLSVL.

The gene calls are TRBV3-1 (or the pseudogene TRBV3-2) and TRBJ1-2; D call uncertain. The germline V gene encodes CDR1 LGHDT and CDR2 YNNKEL (reference sequence). Trimming shortened V by 0 bases and J by 8 bases, and 16 bases separated the two germline ends. This CDR3 is built from 15 residues. The CDR3 bases are TGTGCCAGCAGCCAAGATTTGTCCCGCGGCTCCGGCTACACCTTC. It yields the protein CASSQDLSRGSGYTF.

The V gene is TRBV10-1, the J gene TRBJ2-1, with 9 bases fitting TRBD2. J lost 3 bases, V lost 1 base, and 4 bases had no gene match. The CDR3 loop spans 16 amino acids. Germline CDR1 WNHNN, CDR2 SYGVQD (reference sequence). DNA for the CDR3: TGCGCCAGCAGTGAGTGGGAGCGGGGGGACTACAATGAGCAGTTCTTC. It specifies CASSEWERGDYNEQFF.

The chain carries TRBV19 and TRBJ1-1; D remains unclear. CDR3 length: 12 amino acids. The germline V and J ends were trimmed by 11 bases and 5 bases, with 15 bases remaining between them. Germline values: CDR1 LNHDA, CDR2 SQIVND (reference sequence). The CDR3 DNA follows: TGTGCCGTGAAATCTTGGGAGACTGAAGCTTTCTTT. It is translated as CAVKSWETEAFF.

Only one count was recorded for this clone. The chain couples TRBV6-5 to TRBJ2-5; 11 bases are shared with TRBD2. The CDR3 is 14 residues long. Per germline, CDR1 MNHEY and CDR2 SVGAGI. With 7 bases clipped from V and 5 bases from J, the junction kept 6 bases outside the gene matches. The CDR3 DNA reads TGTGCCAGCAAACCTAGCGGGGGGTCCGAGACCCAGTACTTC. Encoded protein: CASKPSGGSETQYF.

DNA of the CDR3: TGTGCCAGCAGCTTCGGGGGGCTACCTTCAGGCGGCTACACCTTC. Translation: CASSFGGLPSGGYTF. This chain links TRBV7-9 with TRBJ1-2, with a possible D match to TRBD1 (6 bases). The length of the CDR3 is 15 residues. Per the germline V gene, CDR1 is SEHNR and CDR2 is FQNEAQ (reference sequence). Between the trimmed V and J ends, which lost 3 bases and 8 bases, there was a span of 19 bases. The variable domain in full, completed from reference TRBV7-9 and TRBJ1-2, reads DTGVSQNPRHKITKRGQNVTFRCDPISEHNRLYWYRQTLGQGPEFLTYFQNEAQLEKSRLLSDRFSAERPKGSFSTLEIQRTEQGDSAMYLCASSFGGLPSGGYTFGSGTRLTVV.

This chain joins TRBV2 and TRBJ1-1; TRBD1 is a possible D gene (6 bases). V was shortened by 7 bases and J by 1 base, with 13 bases between the two germline ends. CDR1 is SNHLY, CDR2 FYNNEI, per germline. This CDR3 has 14 residues. Here the CDR3 DNA reads TGTGCCAGCAACCCAGGGGCCACGAACACTGAAGCTTTCTTT. Translation: CASNPGATNTEAFF.